Shown below are 14 T cell receptor beta chains from a single sample sequenced in a study of cytomegalovirus exposure and HLA in healthy donors. TCRdb's table, derived via immunoSEQ multiplex PCR, lists solely in-frame clones and lacks some. The top ten hold over 0.85% of the sample, which has roughly 300,000 clones, 88% seen once. Sequencing used PBMCs. The receptors derive from a woman aged 18-35 years in good health and CMV-seronegative.

J is TRBJ2-3 and V is TRBV13, with 8 bases fitting TRBD2. The V gene's germline CDR1 is PRHDT and CDR2 FYEKMQ (reference sequence). After removal of 4 bases from V and 0 bases from J, the junction contained 12 bases not matched to a gene. The CDR3 is 18 residues long. The CDR3 reads CASSSYLSGEASTDTQYF. As DNA, the CDR3 is TGTGCCAGCAGCTCCTACCTTAGCGGGGAAGCTAGCACAGATACGCAGTATTTT.

The chain has TRBV5-4 and TRBJ2-3; 13 bases match TRBD2. Unmatched junction bases numbered 3, after V lost 4 bases and J lost 4 bases. The CDR3 length is 15 residues. The V gene's germline CDR1 is SGHNT and CDR2 YYREEE (reference sequence). The CDR3 DNA follows: TGTGCCAGCAGCATACTAGCGGGAGGGGCAGATACGCAGTATTTT. The encoded protein is CASSILAGGADTQYF.

The genes are TRBV28 and TRBJ1-5; unclear D gene. This CDR3 is 13 amino acids long. In germline, CDR1 is MDHEN, CDR2 SYDVKM. Between the trimmed V and J ends, which lost 3 bases and 5 bases, there was a span of 8 bases. The CDR3 bases are TGTGCCAGCAGTTTTCGGGTGGATCAGCCCCAGCATTTT. Amino acids: CASSFRVDQPQHF.

The gene calls are TRBV18 and TRBJ1-2; weak D call: TRBD1 (6 bases). Germline V gene sequence: CDR1 KGHSH, CDR2 LQKENI. The CDR3 is 14 amino acids. V was shortened by 0 bases and J by 8 bases, with 13 bases between the two germline ends. In nucleotides, the CDR3 is TGTGCCAGCTCACCACCACAGGGCCTGGGGGGCTACACCTTC. Amino acid sequence: CASSPPQGLGGYTF.

The chain uses TRBV2 and TRBJ2-3, with TRBD2 matching over 9 bases. The germline gives CDR1 SNHLY, CDR2 FYNNEI. J was trimmed by 6 bases and V by 6 bases; bases with no gene match: 10. The CDR3 extends over 15 amino acids. The DNA of the CDR3 is TGTGCCAGCAGGGAGGGACTAGCTTTGGGGGATACGCAGTATTTT. It translates to CASREGLALGDTQYF.

About this clone itself: Sequence at one end of the junction differs from germline and may be a read error. This chain's CDR3 is CASSLGRVRDF. The CDR3, as DNA: TGTGCCAGCAGCTTAGGGAGGGTTCGAGATTTT. The V call is TRBV7-9, the J call TRBJ1-3; D uncertain. Per germline, CDR1 SEHNR and CDR2 FQNEAQ (reference sequence). This CDR3 is built from 11 residues.

This clone was seen just once. The chain combines TRBV11-3 with TRBJ1-2; 7 bases line up with TRBD1. The CDR3 runs to 19 residues. Germline CDR1 SGHNT, CDR2 YENEEA. Trimming cost V 5 bases and J 4 bases; bases outside gene matches: 22. This chain's CDR3 is CASSTLGSDRPKIGYGYTF. The DNA of the CDR3 is TGTGCCAGCAGCACTCTCGGTTCGGACAGGCCTAAGATAGGCTATGGCTACACCTTC.

This chain joins TRBV5-1 and TRBJ2-3, with D possibly matching TRBD1 (5 bases). The CDR3 is 14 amino acids. Germline V gives CDR1 SGHRS, CDR2 YFSETQ. The germline V and J ends were trimmed by 9 bases and 1 base, with 15 bases remaining between them. DNA for the CDR3: TGCGCCACCATGACTGGGGCCGGCACAGATACGCAGTATTTT. This codes for CATMTGAGTDTQYF.

This clone was seen more than once but under ten times. This chain uses TRBV28 with TRBJ1-2; the D is unclear. The CDR3 runs to 12 residues. Trimming removed 1 base from V and 7 bases from J, with 7 bases in between. Germline values: CDR1 MDHEN, CDR2 SYDVKM. DNA for the CDR3: TGTGCCAGCAGTTTATCCAGAGGTGGCTACACCTTC. It is translated as CASSLSRGGYTF.

This clone was observed a single time. V and J are TRBV10-3 and TRBJ2-7, with D perhaps TRBD2 (6 bases). Germline assignment: CDR1 ENHRY and CDR2 SYGVKD. The CDR3 spans 15 residues. V was pared by 3 bases and J by 0 bases, with 12 bases between. In DNA form, the CDR3 reads TGTGCCATCAGTGACCCCCGAGCGGGCTCCTACGAGCAGTACTTC. Amino acids: CAISDPRAGSYEQYF.

The CDR3, as DNA: TGTGCCAGCAGTTTATCAGACAGGGGTCAGCCCCAGCATTTT. Amino acids: CASSLSDRGQPQHF. This rearrangement joins TRBV28 to TRBJ1-5; TRBD1 agrees at 8 bases. The CDR3 spans 14 residues. The V segment lost 1 base and the J segment 6 bases; nucleotides outside the gene matches: 2. Per the germline V gene, CDR1 is MDHEN and CDR2 is SYDVKM.

The chain employs TRBV10-1 and TRBJ2-3, with no clear D. V was trimmed by 3 bases and J by 8 bases, leaving 12 bases between them. CDR3 length: 13 residues. Germline V CDR1 and CDR2: WNHNN, SYGVQD (reference sequence). CDR3 sequence: CASSDKPSGTQYF. DNA of the CDR3: TGCGCCAGCAGTGACAAGCCTTCGGGTACGCAGTATTTT.

The count of this clone is one. This chain connects TRBV6-5 to TRBJ2-1; 7 bases match TRBD1. V lost 6 bases to trimming and J lost 7 bases; unmatched junction nucleotides: 3. This CDR3 spans 12 amino acids. CDR1 and CDR2 (germline): MNHEY, SVGAGI. The CDR3 is CASRKQGNEQFF. The CDR3 nucleotides read TGTGCCAGCAGAAAACAGGGGAATGAGCAGTTCTTC.

In this sample, this clone turned up a few times. The chain has TRBV11-2 and TRBJ1-1; 7 nucleotides match TRBD1. CDR1 and CDR2 from the germline V gene are SGHAT and FQNNGV. The CDR3 totals 12 residues. V lost 4 bases to trimming and J lost 11 bases; unmatched junction nucleotides: 7. The CDR3: CASSSQTGWAFF. The CDR3 DNA reads as TGTGCCAGCAGCTCCCAGACAGGGTGGGCTTTCTTT.